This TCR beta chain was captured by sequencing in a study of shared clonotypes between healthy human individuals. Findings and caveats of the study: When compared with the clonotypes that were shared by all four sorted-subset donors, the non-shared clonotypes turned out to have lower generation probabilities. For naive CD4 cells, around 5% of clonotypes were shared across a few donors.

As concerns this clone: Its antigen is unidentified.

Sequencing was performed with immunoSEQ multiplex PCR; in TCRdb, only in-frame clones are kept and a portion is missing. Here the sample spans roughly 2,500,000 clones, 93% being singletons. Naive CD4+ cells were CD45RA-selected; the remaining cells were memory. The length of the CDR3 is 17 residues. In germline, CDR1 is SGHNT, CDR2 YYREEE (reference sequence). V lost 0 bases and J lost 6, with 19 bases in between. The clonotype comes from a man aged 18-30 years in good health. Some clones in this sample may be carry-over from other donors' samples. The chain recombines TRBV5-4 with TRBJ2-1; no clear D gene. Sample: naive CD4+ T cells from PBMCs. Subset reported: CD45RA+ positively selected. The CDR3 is CASSLGGMGSVANEQFF. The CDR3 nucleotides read TGTGCCAGCAGCTTGGGAGGCATGGGGTCGGTAGCCAATGAGCAGTTCTTC. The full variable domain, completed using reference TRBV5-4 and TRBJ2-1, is ETGVTQSPTHLIKTRGQQVTLRCSSQSGHNTVSWYQQALGQGPQFIFQYYREEENGRGNFPPRFSGLQFPNYSSELNVNALELDDSALYLCASSLGGMGSVANEQFFGPGTRLTVL.